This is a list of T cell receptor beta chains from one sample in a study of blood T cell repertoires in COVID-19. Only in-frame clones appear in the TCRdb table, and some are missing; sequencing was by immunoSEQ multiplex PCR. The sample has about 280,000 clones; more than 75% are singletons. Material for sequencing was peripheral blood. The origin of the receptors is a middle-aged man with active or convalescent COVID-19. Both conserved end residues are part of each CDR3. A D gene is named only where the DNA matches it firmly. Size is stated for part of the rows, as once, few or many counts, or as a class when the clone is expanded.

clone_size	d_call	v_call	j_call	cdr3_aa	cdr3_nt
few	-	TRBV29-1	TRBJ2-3	CSVEWPQGTDTQYF	TGCAGCGTTGAGTGGCCGCAGGGCACAGATACGCAGTATTTT
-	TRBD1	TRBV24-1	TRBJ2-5	CATSEVTGTAQETQYF	TGTGCCACCAGTGAAGTCACCGGGACAGCCCAAGAGACCCAGTACTTC
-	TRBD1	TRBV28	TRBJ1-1	CASSSTGGYTEAFF	TGTGCCAGCAGTTCGACAGGGGGATACACTGAAGCTTTCTTT
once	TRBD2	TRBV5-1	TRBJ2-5	CASSPLAGAISKETQYF	TGCGCCAGCAGCCCCTTAGCGGGAGCAATCTCGAAAGAGACCCAGTACTTC
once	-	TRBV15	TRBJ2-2	CATSREGYGLDTGELFF	TGTGCCACCAGCAGGGAGGGGTACGGTTTGGACACCGGGGAGCTGTTTTTT
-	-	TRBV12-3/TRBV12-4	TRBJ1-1	CASSLEETAEAFF	TGTGCCAGCAGCCTAGAAGAGACAGCCGAAGCTTTCTTT
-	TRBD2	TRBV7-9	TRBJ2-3	CASSLVASERGTQYF	TGTGCCAGCAGCTTAGTAGCGTCGGAGCGGGGTACGCAGTATTTT
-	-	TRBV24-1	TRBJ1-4	CATSDPRSSNEKLFF	TGTGCCACCAGTGACCCCAGGTCGTCTAATGAAAAACTGTTTTTT
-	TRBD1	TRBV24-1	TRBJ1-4	CATGGQQGEKLFF	TGTGCCACAGGGGGACAGCAGGGTGAAAAACTGTTTTTT
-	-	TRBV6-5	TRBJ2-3	CASSYEGLRGTQYF	TGTGCCAGCAGTTACGAGGGTCTGCGGGGTACGCAGTATTTT
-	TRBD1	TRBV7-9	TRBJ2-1	CASSLAGGGNEQFF	TGTGCCAGCAGCTTAGCAGGGGGCGGGAATGAGCAGTTCTTC
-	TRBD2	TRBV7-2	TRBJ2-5	CASSLGLAAQETQYF	TGTGCCAGCAGTTTGGGACTAGCGGCCCAAGAGACCCAGTACTTC
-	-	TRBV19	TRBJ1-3	CASSIADTIYF	TGTGCCAGTAGTATAGCGGACACCATATATTTT
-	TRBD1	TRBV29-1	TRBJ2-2	CSVLPGQGAEAGELFF	TGCAGCGTCCTCCCGGGACAGGGGGCGGAAGCCGGGGAGCTGTTTTTT
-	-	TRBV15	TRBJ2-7	CATSRAGKAAYEQYF	TGTGCCACCAGCAGAGCGGGAAAAGCGGCCTACGAGCAGTACTTC
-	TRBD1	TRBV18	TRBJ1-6	CASSTGQGSNSPLHF	TGTGCCAGCTCAACCGGACAGGGGAGTAATTCACCCCTCCACTTT
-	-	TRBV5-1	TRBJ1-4	CASSPRDSSAQLFF	TGCGCCAGCAGCCCGAGGGACTCCAGCGCGCAACTGTTTTTT